The TCR beta chain under discussion was sequenced for a study of Ad26.COV2.S vaccination and SARS-CoV-2 variants. Study summary: Participants got Ad26.COV2.S intramuscularly, once or twice 56 days apart. Notes on the study in general: Compared with placebo recipients, vaccine recipients had higher spike-specific TCR breadth.

The CDR3 extends over 17 amino acids. Germline V gene sequence: CDR1 LGHNA, CDR2 YNFKEQ. Germline trimming cut 6 bases from V and 1 base from J; bases unmatched to any gene: 12. Profiled with immunoSEQ multiplex PCR; TCRdb holds only in-frame clones, not every one. Of 200,000 to 250,000 clones in the sample, approximately 88% were seen once. Treatment of the sample: 15 to 20 received Ad26.COV2.S at low or high dose, single or two shots; 5 received placebo; per-sample allocation not given. Day 63 after the first injection of vaccine or placebo was the sampling time. A note on this clone: Its antigen is unknown.

The genes are TRBV4-2 and TRBJ2-3; 8 bases match TRBD2. The material was peripheral blood, obtained in a trial of Ad26.COV2.S vaccine versus placebo. The receptor was derived from a person aged 18 to 59 who received the Ad26.COV2.S COVID-19 vaccine or a placebo. Here the CDR3 DNA reads TGTGCCAGCAGGTTCTATACCGGGGGGGCCGGCACAGATACGCAGTATTTT. As protein: CASRFYTGGAGTDTQYF.